The entry below gives a single T cell receptor (beta chain) sequence along with its context. Its antigen is as yet unknown. This sample was included in a study of cytomegalovirus exposure and HLA in healthy donors. Study as a whole: A previous analysis identified approximately 110 million unique TCR beta sequences derived from 180 million or so T cells. Study-level points and caveats: An analysis done earlier found most TCR beta V segments productive about 87% or about 30% of the time. The authors reported that TCR beta sequences could predict HLA-A and HLA-B alleles. These predictions were accurate for most subjects in the first cohort.

Healthy bone marrow donors made up the donors. Researchers ran the PCR with 60 Vbeta and 13 Jbeta primers. Generated by immunoSEQ multiplex PCR, the TCRdb table keeps only in-frame clones and is missing some. The sample holds 30,000 to 45,000 clones; about nine tenths are singletons and the top ten take approximately 10%. This receptor was identified in a woman aged 40 to 50 in good health and CMV-seropositive. Sample: PBMCs.

CDR3 in amino acids: CASSQRGLGGTEAFF. The CDR3 bases are TGTGCCAGCAGCCAACGGGGTTTGGGGGGCACTGAAGCTTTCTTT. The chain has TRBV7-9 and TRBJ1-1; D might be TRBD1 (5 bases). V was pared by 5 bases and J by 4 bases, with 17 bases between. The CDR3 has 15 residues. Germline assignment: CDR1 SEHNR and CDR2 FQNEAQ (reference sequence).